This T cell receptor beta chain was captured in a study of T cells in Graves' hyperthyroidism and ophthalmopathy. The CDR3 regions of TCR beta were amplified from RNA transcripts. First-round RT-PCR of the TCR CDR3 relied on the HTBI primer set. TCRdb redid the calling of the multiplex PCR reads with MiXCR, one entry per CDR3 protein. The sample consists of 500,000 or so distinct CDR3 sequences, 15% to 20% of them appearing once. About this clonotype: Its matching antigen is unknown.

V lost 6 bases and J lost 2; bases outside the gene matches: 4. The CDR3 is 14 amino acids. Overall study results and limits: Stable hyperthyroidism and ophthalmopathy were separated using 13 V-J signatures.

J is TRBJ1-5 and V is TRBV12-3 or TRBV12-4, with 7 bases that match TRBD1. Sequencing was done on a sample of blood. The TCR originated in a woman aged 18-29 years with Graves' ophthalmopathy. The CDR3 DNA is TGTGCCAGCAGCCGGGACAGCGGCAATCAGCCCCAGCATTTT. Translating gives CASSRDSGNQPQHF.